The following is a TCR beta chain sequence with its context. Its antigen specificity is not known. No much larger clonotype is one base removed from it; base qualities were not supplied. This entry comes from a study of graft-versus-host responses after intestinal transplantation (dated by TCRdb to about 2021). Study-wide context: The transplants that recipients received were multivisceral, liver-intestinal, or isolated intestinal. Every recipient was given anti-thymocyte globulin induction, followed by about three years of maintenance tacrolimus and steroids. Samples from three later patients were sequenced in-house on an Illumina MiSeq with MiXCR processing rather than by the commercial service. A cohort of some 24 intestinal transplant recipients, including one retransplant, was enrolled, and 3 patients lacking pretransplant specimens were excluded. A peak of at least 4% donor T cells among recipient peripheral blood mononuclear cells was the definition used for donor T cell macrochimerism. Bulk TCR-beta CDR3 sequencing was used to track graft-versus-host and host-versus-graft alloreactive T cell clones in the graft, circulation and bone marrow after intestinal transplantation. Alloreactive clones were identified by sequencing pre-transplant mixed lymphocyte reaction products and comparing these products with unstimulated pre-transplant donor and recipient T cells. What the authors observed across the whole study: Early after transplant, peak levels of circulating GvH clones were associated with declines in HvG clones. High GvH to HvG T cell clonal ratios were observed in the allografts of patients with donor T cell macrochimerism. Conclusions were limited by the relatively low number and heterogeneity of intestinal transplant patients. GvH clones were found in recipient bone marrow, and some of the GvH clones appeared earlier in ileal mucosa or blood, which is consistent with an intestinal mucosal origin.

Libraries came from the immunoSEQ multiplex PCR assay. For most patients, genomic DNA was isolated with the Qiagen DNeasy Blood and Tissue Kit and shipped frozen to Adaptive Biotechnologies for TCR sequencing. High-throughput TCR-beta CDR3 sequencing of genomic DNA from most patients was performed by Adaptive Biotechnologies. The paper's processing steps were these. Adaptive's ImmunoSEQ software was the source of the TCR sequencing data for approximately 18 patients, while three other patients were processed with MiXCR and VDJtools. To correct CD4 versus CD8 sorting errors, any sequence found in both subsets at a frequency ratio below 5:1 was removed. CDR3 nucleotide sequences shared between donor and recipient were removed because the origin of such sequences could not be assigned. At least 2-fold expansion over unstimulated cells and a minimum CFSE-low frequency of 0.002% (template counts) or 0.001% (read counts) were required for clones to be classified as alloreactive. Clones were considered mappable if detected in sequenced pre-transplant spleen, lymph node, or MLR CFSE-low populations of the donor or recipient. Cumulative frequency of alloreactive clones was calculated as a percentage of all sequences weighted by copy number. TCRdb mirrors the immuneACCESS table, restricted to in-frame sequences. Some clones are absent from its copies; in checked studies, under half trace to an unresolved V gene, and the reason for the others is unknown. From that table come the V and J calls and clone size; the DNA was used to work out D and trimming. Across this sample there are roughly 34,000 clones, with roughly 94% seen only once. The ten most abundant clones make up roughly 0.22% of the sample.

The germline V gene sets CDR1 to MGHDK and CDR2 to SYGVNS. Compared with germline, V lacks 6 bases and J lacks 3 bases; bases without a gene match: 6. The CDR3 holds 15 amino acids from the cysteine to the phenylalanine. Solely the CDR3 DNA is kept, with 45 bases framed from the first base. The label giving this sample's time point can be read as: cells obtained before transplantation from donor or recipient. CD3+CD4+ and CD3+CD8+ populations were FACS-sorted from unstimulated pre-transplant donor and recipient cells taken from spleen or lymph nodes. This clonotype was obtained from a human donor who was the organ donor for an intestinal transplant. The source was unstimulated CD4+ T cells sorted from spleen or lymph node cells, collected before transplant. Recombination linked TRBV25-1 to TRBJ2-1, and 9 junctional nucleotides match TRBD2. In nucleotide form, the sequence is TGTGCCAGCAGACCCCGGACTAGCGACTACAATGAGCAGTTCTTC. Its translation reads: CASRPRTSDYNEQFF.